This TCR beta chain came from a study of blood T cell repertoires in COVID-19. About the research overall: Nucleic acid was either cDNA or gDNA, and it came from T cells, B-cell-depleted T cells, or PBMCs.

As originally analysed: Estimates of nucleated cell counts were drawn from the amplification of reference gene primers. The table came from immunoSEQ multiplex PCR; TCRdb's copy has only in-frame clones and leaves some out. V, J and clone size were drawn from that table, and D and trimming were deduced from the DNA. The sample comprises 55,000 to 85,000 clones, around 90% of which are singletons, and 11% rests with the top ten. Source material: peripheral blood. This TCR was sampled from a woman in her late teens or twenties with acute or convalescent COVID-19.

The CDR3 nucleotides read TGTGCCAGCTCACCGTCCGGGACAGGGGTATACGAGCAGTACTTC. As protein: CASSPSGTGVYEQYF. The chain joins TRBV18 to TRBJ2-7, with 10 bases lining up with TRBD1. Trimming removed 3 bases from V and 4 bases from J; junction bases left unmatched: 6. The germline gives CDR1 KGHSH, CDR2 LQKENI. CDR3 length equals 15 residues. Supplemented by reference TRBV18 and TRBJ2-7, the full variable domain reads NAGVMQNPRHLVRRRGQEARLRCSPMKGHSHVYWYRQLPEEGLKFMVYLQKENIIDESGMPKERFSAEFPKEGPSILRIQQVVRGDSAAYFCASSPSGTGVYEQYFGPGTRLTVT.